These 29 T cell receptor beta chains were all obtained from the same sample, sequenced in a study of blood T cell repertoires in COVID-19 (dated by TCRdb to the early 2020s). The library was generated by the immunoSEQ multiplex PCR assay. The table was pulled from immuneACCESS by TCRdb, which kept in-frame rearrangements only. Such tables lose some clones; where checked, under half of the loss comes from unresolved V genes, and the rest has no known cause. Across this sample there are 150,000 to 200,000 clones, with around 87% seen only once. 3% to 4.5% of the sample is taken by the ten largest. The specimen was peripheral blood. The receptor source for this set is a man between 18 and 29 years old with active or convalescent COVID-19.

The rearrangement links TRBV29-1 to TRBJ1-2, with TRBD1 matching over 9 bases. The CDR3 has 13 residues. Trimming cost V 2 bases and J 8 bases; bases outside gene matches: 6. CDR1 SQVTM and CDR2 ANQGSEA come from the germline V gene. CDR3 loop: CSVERGTGQGYTF. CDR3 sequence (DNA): TGCAGCGTTGAACGGGGGACAGGGCAAGGCTACACCTTC. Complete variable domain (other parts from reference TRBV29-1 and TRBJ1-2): SAVISQKPSRDICQRGTSLTIQCQVDSQVTMMFWYRQQPGQSLTLIATANQGSEATYESGFVIDKFPISRPNLTFSTLTVSNMSPEDSSIYLCSVERGTGQGYTFGSGTRLTVV.

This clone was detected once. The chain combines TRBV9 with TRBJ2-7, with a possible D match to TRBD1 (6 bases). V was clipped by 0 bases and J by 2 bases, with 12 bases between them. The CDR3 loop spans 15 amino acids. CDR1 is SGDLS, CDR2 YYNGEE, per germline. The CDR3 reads CASSVDGGTPYEQYF. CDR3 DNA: TGTGCCAGCAGCGTAGATGGGGGCACCCCCTACGAGCAGTACTTC.

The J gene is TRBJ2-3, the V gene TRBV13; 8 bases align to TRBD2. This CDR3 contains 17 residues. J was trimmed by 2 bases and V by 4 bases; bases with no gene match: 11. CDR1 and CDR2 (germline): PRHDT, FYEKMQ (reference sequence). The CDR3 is CASSSVGSGSHTDTQYF. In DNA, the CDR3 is TGTGCCAGCAGCTCTGTTGGGAGCGGGAGCCACACAGATACGCAGTATTTT.

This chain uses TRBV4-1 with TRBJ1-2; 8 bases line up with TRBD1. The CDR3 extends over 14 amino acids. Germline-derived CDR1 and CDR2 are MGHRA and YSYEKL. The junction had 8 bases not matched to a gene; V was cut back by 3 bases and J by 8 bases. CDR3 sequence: CASSQDRAYWGYTF. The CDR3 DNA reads TGCGCCAGCAGCCAGGACAGGGCCTATTGGGGCTACACCTTC.

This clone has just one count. The CDR3 here is CASSLDNRAGEWDTGELFF. Here the CDR3 DNA reads TGTGCCAGCAGCTTAGATAACAGGGCGGGAGAGTGGGACACCGGGGAGCTGTTTTTT. V usage is TRBV7-6 and J usage is TRBJ2-2, with D maybe TRBD2 (7 bases). CDR3 length: 19 residues. CDR1 is SGHVS, CDR2 FNYEAQ, per germline. Deletions cut 1 base from V and 3 bases from J, with 21 bases between.

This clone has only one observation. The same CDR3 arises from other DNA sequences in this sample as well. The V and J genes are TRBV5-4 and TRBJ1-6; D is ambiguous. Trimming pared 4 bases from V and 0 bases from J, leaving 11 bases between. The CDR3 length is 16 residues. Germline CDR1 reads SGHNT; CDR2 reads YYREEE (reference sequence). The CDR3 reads CASSLEGSSYNSPLHF. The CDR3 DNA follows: TGTGCCAGCAGCCTAGAAGGGAGCTCCTATAATTCACCCCTCCACTTT.

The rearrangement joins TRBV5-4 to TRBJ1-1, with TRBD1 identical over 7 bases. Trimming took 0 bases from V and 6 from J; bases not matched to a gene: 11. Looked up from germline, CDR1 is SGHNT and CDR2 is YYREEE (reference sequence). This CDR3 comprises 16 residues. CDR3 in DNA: TGTGCCAGCAGCTTGGAGTTCGCAGGGGGAAGAGCTGAAGCTTTCTTT. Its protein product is CASSLEFAGGRAEAFF.

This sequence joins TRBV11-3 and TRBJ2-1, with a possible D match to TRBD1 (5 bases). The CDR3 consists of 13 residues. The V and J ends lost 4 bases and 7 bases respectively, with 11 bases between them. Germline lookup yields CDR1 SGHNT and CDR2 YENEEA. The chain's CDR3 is CASSSRRGNEQFF. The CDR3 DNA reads TGTGCCAGCAGCTCCCGAAGGGGTAATGAGCAGTTCTTC.

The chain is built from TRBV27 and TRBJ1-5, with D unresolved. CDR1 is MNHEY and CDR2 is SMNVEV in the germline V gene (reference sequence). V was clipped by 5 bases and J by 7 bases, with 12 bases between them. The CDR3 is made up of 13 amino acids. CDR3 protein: CASSGPIGQPQHF. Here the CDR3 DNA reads TGTGCCAGCAGTGGCCCTATCGGGCAGCCCCAGCATTTT.

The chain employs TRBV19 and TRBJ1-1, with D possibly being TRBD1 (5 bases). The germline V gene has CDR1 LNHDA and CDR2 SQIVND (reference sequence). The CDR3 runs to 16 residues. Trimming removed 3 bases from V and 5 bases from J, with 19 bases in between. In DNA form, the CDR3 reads TGTGCCAGTAGTATTTTTGGCAGGGCCTCGACTACTGAAGCTTTCTTT. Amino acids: CASSIFGRASTTEAFF.

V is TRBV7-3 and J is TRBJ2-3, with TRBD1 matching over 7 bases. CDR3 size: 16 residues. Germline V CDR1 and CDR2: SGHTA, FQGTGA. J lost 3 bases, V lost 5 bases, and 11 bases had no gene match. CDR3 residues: CASSLNRGMGTDTQYF. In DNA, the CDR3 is TGTGCCAGCAGCCTAAACAGGGGTATGGGGACAGATACGCAGTATTTT. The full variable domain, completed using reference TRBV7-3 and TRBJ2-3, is GAGVSQTPSNKVTEKGKYVELRCDPISGHTALYWYRQSLGQGPEFLIYFQGTGAADDSGLPNDRFFAVRPEGSVSTLKIQRTERGDSAVYLCASSLNRGMGTDTQYFGPGTRLTVL.

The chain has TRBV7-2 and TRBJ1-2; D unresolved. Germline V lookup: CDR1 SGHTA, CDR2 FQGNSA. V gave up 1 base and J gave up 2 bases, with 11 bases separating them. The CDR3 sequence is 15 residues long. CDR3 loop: CASSLGSAGNYGYTF. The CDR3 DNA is TGTGCCAGCAGCTTAGGCTCGGCGGGGAACTATGGCTACACCTTC. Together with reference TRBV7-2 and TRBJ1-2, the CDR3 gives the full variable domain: GAGVSQSPSNKVTEKGKDVELRCDPISGHTALYWYRQSLGQGLEFLIYFQGNSAPDKSGLPSDRFSAERTGGSVSTLTIQRTQQEDSAVYLCASSLGSAGNYGYTFGSGTRLTVV.

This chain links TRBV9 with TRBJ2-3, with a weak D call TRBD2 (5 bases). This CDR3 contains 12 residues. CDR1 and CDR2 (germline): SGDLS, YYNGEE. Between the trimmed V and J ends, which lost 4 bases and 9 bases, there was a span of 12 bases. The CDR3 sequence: CASSFGGGTQYF. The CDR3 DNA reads TGTGCCAGCAGCTTCGGAGGTGGAACGCAGTATTTT.

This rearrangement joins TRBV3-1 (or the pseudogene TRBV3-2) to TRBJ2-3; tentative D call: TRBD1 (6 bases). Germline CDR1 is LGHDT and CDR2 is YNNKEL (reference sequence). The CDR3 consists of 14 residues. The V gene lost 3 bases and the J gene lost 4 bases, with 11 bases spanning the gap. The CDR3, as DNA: TGTGCCAGCAGCCAGCGAGGGGGATCAGATACGCAGTATTTT. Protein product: CASSQRGGSDTQYF.

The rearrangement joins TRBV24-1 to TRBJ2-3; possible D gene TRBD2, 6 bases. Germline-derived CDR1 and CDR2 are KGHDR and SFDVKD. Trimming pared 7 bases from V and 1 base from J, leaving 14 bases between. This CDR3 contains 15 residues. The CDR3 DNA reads TGTGCCACCAGCGGGAGAGGGTGGGGCACAGATACGCAGTATTTT. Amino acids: CATSGRGWGTDTQYF.

CDR3 region: CASSQVSGTNYPNSPLHF. As DNA, the CDR3 is TGTGCCAGCAGCCAAGTATCAGGGACAAATTACCCAAATTCACCCCTCCACTTT. The chain has TRBV4-2 and TRBJ1-6; tentative D call: TRBD1 (6 bases). Germline CDR1 LGHNA, CDR2 YNFKEQ. Trimming left V 1 base short and J 7 bases short, with 20 bases between. This CDR3 is 18 amino acids long.

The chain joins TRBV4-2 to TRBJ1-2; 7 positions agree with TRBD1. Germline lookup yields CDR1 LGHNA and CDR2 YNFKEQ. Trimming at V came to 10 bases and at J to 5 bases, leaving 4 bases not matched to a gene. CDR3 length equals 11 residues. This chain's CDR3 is CATGQTYGYTF. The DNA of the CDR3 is TGTGCCACGGGACAGACTTATGGCTACACCTTC.

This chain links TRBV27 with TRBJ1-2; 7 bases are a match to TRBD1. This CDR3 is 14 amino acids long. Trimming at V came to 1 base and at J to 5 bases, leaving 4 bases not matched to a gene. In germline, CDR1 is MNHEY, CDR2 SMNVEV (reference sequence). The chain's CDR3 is CASSLYGTAYGYTF. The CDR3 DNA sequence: TGTGCCAGCAGTTTATATGGGACAGCTTATGGCTACACCTTC.

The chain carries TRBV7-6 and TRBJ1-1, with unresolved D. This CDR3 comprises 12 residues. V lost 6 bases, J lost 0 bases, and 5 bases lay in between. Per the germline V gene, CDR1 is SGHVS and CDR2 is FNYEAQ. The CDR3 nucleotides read TGTGCCAGCAGTCCCTTGAACACTGAAGCTTTCTTT. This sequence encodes CASSPLNTEAFF.

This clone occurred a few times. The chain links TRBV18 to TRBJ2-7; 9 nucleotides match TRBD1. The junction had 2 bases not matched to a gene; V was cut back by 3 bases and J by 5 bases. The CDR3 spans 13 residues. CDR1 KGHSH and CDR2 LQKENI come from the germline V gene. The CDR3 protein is CASSPGTGNEQYF. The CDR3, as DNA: TGTGCCAGCTCACCCGGGACAGGGAACGAGCAGTACTTC.

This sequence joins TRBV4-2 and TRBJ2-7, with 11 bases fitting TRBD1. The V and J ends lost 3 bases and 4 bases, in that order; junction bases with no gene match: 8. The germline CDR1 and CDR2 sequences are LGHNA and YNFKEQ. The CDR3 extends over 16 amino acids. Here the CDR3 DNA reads TGTGCCAGCAGCCACGCACCGGGACAGGGGGTTTACGAGCAGTACTTC. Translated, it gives CASSHAPGQGVYEQYF.

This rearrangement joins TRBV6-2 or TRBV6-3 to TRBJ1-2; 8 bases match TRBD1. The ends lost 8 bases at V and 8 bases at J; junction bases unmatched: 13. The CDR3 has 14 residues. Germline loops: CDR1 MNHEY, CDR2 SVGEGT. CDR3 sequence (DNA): TGTGCCAGCGGCCGGGACAGGCGCCAAGTAGGCTACACCTTC. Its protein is CASGRDRRQVGYTF.

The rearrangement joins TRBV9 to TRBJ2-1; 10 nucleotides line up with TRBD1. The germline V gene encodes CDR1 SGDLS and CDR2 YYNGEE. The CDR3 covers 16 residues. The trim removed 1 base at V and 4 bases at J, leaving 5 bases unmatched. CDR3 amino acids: CASSVIGTGAYNEQFF. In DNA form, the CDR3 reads TGTGCCAGCAGCGTAATAGGGACAGGGGCGTACAATGAGCAGTTCTTC.

CDR3 nucleotides: TGCGCCAGCAGCCAAGATGGACTTAGGGAGGGAAACACCATATATTTT. Translation gives CASSQDGLREGNTIYF. The chain joins TRBV4-1 to TRBJ1-3; D gene uncertain. The CDR3 totals 16 residues. Looked up from germline, CDR1 is MGHRA and CDR2 is YSYEKL. Deletions cut 0 bases from V and 4 bases from J, with 13 bases between.

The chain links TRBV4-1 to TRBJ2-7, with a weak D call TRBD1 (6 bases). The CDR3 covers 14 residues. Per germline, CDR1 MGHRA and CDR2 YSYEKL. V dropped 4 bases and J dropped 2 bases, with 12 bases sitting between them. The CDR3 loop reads CASSPTGTTYEQYF. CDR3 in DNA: TGCGCCAGCAGCCCAACCGGGACAACCTACGAGCAGTACTTC.

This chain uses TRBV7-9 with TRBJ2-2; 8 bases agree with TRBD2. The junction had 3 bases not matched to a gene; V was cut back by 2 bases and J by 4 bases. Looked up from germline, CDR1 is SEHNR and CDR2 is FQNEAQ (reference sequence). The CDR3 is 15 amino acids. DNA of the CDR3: TGTGCCAGCAGCTTATTCAGCGGGGGCACCGGGGAGCTGTTTTTT. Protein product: CASSLFSGGTGELFF.

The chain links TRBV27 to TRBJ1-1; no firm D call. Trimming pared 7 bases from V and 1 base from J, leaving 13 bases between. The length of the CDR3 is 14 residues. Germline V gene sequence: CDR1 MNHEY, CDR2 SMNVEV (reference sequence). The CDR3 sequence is CASNSLSSNTEAFF. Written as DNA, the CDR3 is TGTGCCAGCAATTCCCTGTCCTCGAACACTGAAGCTTTCTTT.

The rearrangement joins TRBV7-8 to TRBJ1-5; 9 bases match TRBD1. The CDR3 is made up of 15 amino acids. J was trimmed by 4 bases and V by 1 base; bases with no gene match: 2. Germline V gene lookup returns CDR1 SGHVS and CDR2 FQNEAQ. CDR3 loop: CASSLDRGHNQPQHF. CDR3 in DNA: TGTGCCAGCAGCTTAGACAGGGGGCATAATCAGCCCCAGCATTTT.

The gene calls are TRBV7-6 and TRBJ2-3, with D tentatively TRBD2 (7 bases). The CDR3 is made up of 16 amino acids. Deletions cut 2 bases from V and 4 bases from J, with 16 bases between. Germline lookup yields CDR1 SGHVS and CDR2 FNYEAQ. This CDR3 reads CASSLIGGRTADTQYF. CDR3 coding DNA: TGTGCCAGCAGCTTAATCGGGGGGCGCACCGCAGATACGCAGTATTTT.